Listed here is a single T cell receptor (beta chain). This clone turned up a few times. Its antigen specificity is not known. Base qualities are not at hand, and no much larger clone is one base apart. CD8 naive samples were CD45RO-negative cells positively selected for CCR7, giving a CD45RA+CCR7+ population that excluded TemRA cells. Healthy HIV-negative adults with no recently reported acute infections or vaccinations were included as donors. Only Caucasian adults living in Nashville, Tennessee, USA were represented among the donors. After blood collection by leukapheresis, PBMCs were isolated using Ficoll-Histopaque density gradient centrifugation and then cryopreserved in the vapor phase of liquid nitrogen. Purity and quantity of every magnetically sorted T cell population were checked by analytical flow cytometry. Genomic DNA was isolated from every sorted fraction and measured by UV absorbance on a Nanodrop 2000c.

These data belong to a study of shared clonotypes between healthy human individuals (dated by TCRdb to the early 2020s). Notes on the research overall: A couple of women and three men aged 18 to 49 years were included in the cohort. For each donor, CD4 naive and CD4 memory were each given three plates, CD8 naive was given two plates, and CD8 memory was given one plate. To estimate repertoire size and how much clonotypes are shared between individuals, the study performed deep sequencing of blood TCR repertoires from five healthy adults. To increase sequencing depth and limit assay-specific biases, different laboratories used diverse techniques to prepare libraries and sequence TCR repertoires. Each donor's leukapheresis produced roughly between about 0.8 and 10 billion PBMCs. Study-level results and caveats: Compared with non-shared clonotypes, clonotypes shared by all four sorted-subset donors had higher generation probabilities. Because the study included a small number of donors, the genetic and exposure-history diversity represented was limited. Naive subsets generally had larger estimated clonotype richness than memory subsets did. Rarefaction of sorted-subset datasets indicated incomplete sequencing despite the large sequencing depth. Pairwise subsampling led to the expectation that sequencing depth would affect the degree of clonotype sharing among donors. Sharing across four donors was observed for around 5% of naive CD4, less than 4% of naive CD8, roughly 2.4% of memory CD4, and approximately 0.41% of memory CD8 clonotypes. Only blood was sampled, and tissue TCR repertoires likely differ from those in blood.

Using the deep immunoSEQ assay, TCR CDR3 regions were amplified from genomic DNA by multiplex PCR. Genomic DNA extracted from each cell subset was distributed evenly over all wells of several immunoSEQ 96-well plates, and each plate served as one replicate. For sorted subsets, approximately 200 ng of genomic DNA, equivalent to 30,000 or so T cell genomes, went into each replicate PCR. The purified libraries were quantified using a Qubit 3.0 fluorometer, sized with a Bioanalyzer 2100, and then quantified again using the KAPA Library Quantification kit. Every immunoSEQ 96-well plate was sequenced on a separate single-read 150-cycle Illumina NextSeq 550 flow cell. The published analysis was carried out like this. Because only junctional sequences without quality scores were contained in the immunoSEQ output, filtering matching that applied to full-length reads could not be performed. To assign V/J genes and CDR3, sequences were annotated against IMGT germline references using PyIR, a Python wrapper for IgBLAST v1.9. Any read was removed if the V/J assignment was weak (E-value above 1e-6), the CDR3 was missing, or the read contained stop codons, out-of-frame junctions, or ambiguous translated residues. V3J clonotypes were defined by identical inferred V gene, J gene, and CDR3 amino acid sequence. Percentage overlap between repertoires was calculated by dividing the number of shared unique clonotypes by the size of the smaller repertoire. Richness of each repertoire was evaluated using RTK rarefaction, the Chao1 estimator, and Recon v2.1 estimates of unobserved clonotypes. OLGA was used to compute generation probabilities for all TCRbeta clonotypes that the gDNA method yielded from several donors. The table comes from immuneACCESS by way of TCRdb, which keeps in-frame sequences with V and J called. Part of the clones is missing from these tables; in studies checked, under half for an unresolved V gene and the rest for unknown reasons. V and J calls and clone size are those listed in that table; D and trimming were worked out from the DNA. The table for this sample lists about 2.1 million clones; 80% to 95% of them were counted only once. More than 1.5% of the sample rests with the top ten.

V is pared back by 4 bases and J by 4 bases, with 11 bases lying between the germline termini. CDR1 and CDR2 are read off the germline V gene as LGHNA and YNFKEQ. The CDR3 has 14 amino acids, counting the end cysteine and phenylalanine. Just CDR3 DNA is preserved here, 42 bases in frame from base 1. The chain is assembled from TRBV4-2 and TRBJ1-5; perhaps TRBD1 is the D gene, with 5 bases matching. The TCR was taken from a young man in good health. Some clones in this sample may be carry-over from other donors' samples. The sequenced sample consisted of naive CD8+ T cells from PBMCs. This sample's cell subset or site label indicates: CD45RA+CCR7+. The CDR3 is CASSPMEGNQPQHF. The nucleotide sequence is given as TGTGCCAGCAGCCCAATGGAGGGGAATCAGCCCCAGCATTTT.